This record looks at one T cell receptor beta chain sequence and its context. The antigen is not known. The sample belongs to a study of T cell responses to AZD1222 COVID-19 vaccine. Study-level findings and limits: There were repertoire samples only from the period after the peak T cell response. Clonal diversity may have been underestimated, and the donors were mostly white British, with more females than males. Recipients of two AZD1222 doses showed rising Spike-specific TCR breadth and depth.

Some clones are missing from TCRdb's copy, which holds only in-frame ones; the method was immunoSEQ multiplex PCR. The table lists under 150,000 clones, about 88% of them singletons. The input for sequencing was peripheral blood, taken on day 0 of AZD1222 vaccination. This clonotype was sampled from an adult in good health.

CDR3 residues: CATSEPGQGAEAFF. DNA for the CDR3: TGTGCCACCAGTGAGCCGGGACAGGGGGCAGAAGCTTTCTTT. The chain is built from TRBV24-1 and TRBJ1-1; 12 nucleotides agree with TRBD1. J was trimmed by 8 bases and V by 4 bases; bases with no gene match: 4. Germline V gives CDR1 KGHDR, CDR2 SFDVKD. This CDR3 contains 14 residues.